The next 13 T cell receptor beta chains were all read from a single sample in a study of T cells after yellow fever vaccination. TCRdb independently ran MiXCR on the 5' RACE reads; one entry per CDR3 protein. The sample consists of around 320,000 distinct CDR3 sequences, approximately 4% of them appearing once. The sample here was PBMCs, taken 15 days after the yellow fever booster vaccination. These receptors all stem from a young man who received the YFV17D yellow fever vaccine.

Ten or more counts support this clonotype. CDR3 DNA: TGTGCCACCTCCTCGGGGATCCAAGAGACCCAGTACTTC. It encodes CATSSGIQETQYF. The chain has TRBV15 and TRBJ2-5; perhaps TRBD2 as D (5 bases). V lost 8 bases and J 1 base, leaving 11 bases between the germline ends. Germline V lookup: CDR1 LNHNV, CDR2 YYDKDF (reference sequence). This CDR3 contains 13 residues.

This clonotype turned up a few times. The CDR3 coding sequence is TGTGCCAGCAGCCTCCCGACAGGGCTAGCCAAAAACATTCAGTACTTC. It translates to CASSLPTGLAKNIQYF. The chain has TRBV11-2 and TRBJ2-4; 7 bases are shared with TRBD1. The CDR3 loop spans 16 amino acids. V shed 5 bases and J 0 bases; nucleotides not matched to a gene: 7. Germline loops: CDR1 SGHAT, CDR2 FQNNGV.

This clonotype was observed many times. The chain recombines TRBV5-1 with TRBJ2-2, with 7 bases fitting TRBD1. The V gene's germline CDR1 is SGHRS and CDR2 YFSETQ. J lost 4 bases, V lost 1 base, and 4 bases had no gene match. The CDR3 is 15 amino acids. CDR3 sequence reads: CASSLMGQSTGELFF. The DNA of the CDR3 is TGCGCCAGCAGCTTGATGGGACAGAGCACCGGGGAGCTGTTTTTT. Full variable domain (outside the CDR3, taken from reference TRBV5-1 and TRBJ2-2): KAGVTQTPRYLIKTRGQQVTLSCSPISGHRSVSWYQQTPGQGLQFLFEYFSETQRNKGNFPGRFSGRQFSNSRSEMNVSTLELGDSALYLCASSLMGQSTGELFFGEGSRLTVL.

This clonotype has ten or more counts. The chain has TRBV9 and TRBJ1-1, with a possible D match to TRBD1 (5 bases). Germline CDR1 is SGDLS and CDR2 is YYNGEE. Trimming took off 6 bases at V and 9 bases at J, with 18 bases between the two ends. The CDR3 is 13 amino acids. CDR3 in amino acids: CASTREAEGKAFF. The CDR3 region has the DNA TGTGCCAGCACCCGAGAGGCGGAGGGGAAAGCTTTCTTT. Using reference TRBV9 and TRBJ1-1 for the parts outside the CDR3, the full variable domain is DSGVTQTPKHLITATGQRVTLRCSPRSGDLSVYWYQQSLDQGLQFLIQYYNGEERAKGNILERFSAQQFPDLHSELNLSSLELGDSALYFCASTREAEGKAFFGQGTRLTVV.

This clonotype was picked up many times. The CDR3 DNA is TGCAGTGCAAGGACAGGGGACCTACACTACGAGCAGTACTTC. The encoded protein is CSARTGDLHYEQYF. The chain has TRBV20-1 and TRBJ2-7; TRBD1 matches at 9 bases. The CDR3 consists of 14 residues. Germline CDR1 and CDR2: DFQATT and SNEGSKA (reference sequence). The V and J ends lost 6 bases and 3 bases, in that order; junction bases with no gene match: 9.

This clonotype was seen at least ten times. This sequence joins TRBV29-1 and TRBJ1-1; the D gene is possibly TRBD1 (5 bases). CDR1 and CDR2 (germline): SQVTM, ANQGSEA. The CDR3 has 11 residues. CDR3 in amino acids: CSVRGNTEAFF. The CDR3 DNA sequence: TGCAGTGTGAGGGGGAACACTGAAGCTTTCTTT.

This clonotype came up many times. The chain couples TRBV7-2 to TRBJ1-1; TRBD1 might be the D (6 bases). Germline V gives CDR1 SGHTA, CDR2 FQGNSA. This CDR3 spans 14 amino acids. V shed 3 bases and J shed 3 bases, with 11 bases lying between them. CDR3 amino acids: CASSFVRGDTEAFF. The CDR3 DNA sequence: TGTGCCAGCAGCTTCGTGAGGGGGGACACTGAAGCTTTCTTT.

This clonotype was observed at least ten times. This chain links TRBV7-8 with TRBJ2-5, with 14 bases matching TRBD2. Germline CDR1 is SGHVS and CDR2 is FQNEAQ. The CDR3 contains 18 residues. J gave up 2 bases and V 5 bases, and 10 bases lay outside the gene matches. The CDR3 reads CASSPRLAGGSSQETQYF. The DNA of the CDR3 is TGTGCCAGCAGCCCCCGACTAGCGGGGGGGTCCTCGCAAGAGACCCAGTACTTC.

This clonotype was seen only a few times. The rearrangement uses TRBV27 and TRBJ2-7, with a possible D match to TRBD1 (6 bases). The CDR3 has 17 amino acids. Germline loops: CDR1 MNHEY, CDR2 SMNVEV (reference sequence). V was shortened by 0 bases and J by 0 bases, with 15 bases between the two germline ends. In DNA, the CDR3 is TGTGCCAGCAGTTTATCAACCGGGACATCTTCCTCCTACGAGCAGTACTTC. Translation gives CASSLSTGTSSSYEQYF.

This clonotype was counted ten times or more. The chain is built from TRBV7-9 and TRBJ1-1, with D perhaps TRBD1 (6 bases). CDR3 size: 16 residues. V lost 0 bases to trimming and J lost 5 bases, with 16 bases between them. The V gene's germline CDR1 is SEHNR and CDR2 FQNEAQ (reference sequence). This CDR3 is CASSLAMGGRGTEAFF. The CDR3 nucleotides are TGTGCCAGCAGCTTAGCGATGGGGGGCCGGGGTACTGAAGCTTTCTTT.

This clonotype occurred many times. This chain connects TRBV6-2 or TRBV6-3 to TRBJ2-1, with 10 bases aligning to TRBD2. This CDR3 has 15 residues. CDR1 MNHEY and CDR2 SVGEGT come from the germline V gene. Trimming at V came to 4 bases and at J to 6 bases, leaving 6 bases not matched to a gene. As DNA, the CDR3 is TGTGCCAGCAGTTCACGAGCGGGGGGGCGCAATGAGCAGTTCTTC. It translates to CASSSRAGGRNEQFF.

The chain couples TRBV20-1 to TRBJ2-3; D may correspond to TRBD1 or TRBD2 (5 bases each). The length of the CDR3 is 15 residues. Looked up from germline, CDR1 is DFQATT and CDR2 is SNEGSKA (reference sequence). V was clipped by 2 bases and J by 6 bases, with 18 bases between them. DNA for the CDR3: TGCAGTGCTAGAAGCGACAGCGCATCGGGGGATACGCAGTATTTT. This sequence encodes CSARSDSASGDTQYF.

This clonotype was seen ten or more times. The genes are TRBV14 and TRBJ1-1, with D uncertain. The CDR3 is 13 amino acids. V lost 1 base and J 1 base, leaving 4 bases between the germline ends. The germline gives CDR1 SGHDN, CDR2 FVKESK. This chain's CDR3 is CASSQASNTEAFF. DNA for the CDR3: TGTGCCAGCAGCCAAGCCTCGAACACTGAAGCTTTCTTT.